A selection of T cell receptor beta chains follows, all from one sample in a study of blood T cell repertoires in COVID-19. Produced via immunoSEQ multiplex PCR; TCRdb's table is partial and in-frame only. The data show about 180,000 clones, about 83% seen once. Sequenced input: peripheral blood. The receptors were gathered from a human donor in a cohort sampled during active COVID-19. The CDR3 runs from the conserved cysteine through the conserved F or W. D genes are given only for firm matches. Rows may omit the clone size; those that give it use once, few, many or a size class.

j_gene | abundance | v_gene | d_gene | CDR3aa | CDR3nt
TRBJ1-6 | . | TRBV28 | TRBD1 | CARNAQGMRSYNSPLHF | TGTGCCCGAAACGCACAGGGGATGAGGTCCTATAATTCACCCCTCCACTTT
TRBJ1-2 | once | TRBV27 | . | CASSLHVLAGNYGYTF | TGTGCCAGCAGTTTACATGTCCTTGCAGGGAACTATGGCTACACCTTC
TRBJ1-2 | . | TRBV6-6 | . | CASGQFNYGYTF | TGTGCCAGCGGGCAGTTTAACTATGGCTACACCTTC
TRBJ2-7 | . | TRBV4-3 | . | CASSQVAGLVYEQYF | TGCGCCAGCAGCCAAGTTGCAGGATTAGTCTACGAGCAGTACTTC
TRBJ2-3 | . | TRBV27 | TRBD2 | CASSPTGGLAGGRTDTQYF | TGTGCCAGCAGTCCAACAGGGGGCCTAGCGGGAGGGAGGACAGATACGCAGTATTTT
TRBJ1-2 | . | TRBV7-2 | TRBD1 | CASRPDRGSNYGYTF | TGTGCCAGCAGACCTGACAGGGGTTCAAACTATGGCTACACCTTC
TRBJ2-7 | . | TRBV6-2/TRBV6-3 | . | CASSSALSYEQYF | TGTGCCAGCAGCAGCGCACTCTCCTACGAGCAGTACTTC
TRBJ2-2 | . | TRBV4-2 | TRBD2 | CASSQVAGAGELFF | TGTGCCAGCAGCCAGGTAGCGGGAGCCGGGGAGCTGTTTTTT
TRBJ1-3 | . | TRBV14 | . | CASSRRWGVGNTIYF | TGTGCCAGCAGCCGCCGGTGGGGGGTTGGAAACACCATATATTTT
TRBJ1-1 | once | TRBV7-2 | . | CASSGWGGGTEAFF | TGTGCCAGCAGCGGTTGGGGGGGAGGTACTGAAGCTTTCTTT
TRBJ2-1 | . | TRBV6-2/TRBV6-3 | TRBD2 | CASSLSGTYNEQFF | TGTGCCAGCAGCCTAAGCGGGACCTACAATGAGCAGTTCTTC
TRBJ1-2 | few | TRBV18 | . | CASSADKNYGYTF | TGTGCCAGCTCAGCGGACAAAAACTATGGCTACACCTTC
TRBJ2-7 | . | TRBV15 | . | CATSRASRSDSRSLGYEQYF | TGTGCCACCAGCAGAGCCAGTAGGAGTGATTCTCGTTCCCTGGGCTACGAGCAGTACTTC
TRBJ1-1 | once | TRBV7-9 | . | CASSLARVNTEAFF | TGTGCCAGCAGCTTAGCGAGGGTGAACACTGAAGCTTTCTTT
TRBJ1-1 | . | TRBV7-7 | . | CASSRQENTEAFF | TGTGCTAGCAGCCGACAGGAGAACACTGAAGCTTTCTTT
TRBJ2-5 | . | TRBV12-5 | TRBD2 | CASGLPGLAGTQYF | TGTGCTAGTGGTTTGCCCGGACTAGCGGGGACCCAGTACTTC
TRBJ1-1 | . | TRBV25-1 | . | CASSDFPRSSETEAFF | TGTGCCAGCAGTGACTTTCCCCGCAGCTCGGAGACTGAAGCTTTCTTT
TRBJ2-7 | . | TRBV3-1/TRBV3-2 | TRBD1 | CASSHTGTGTGAYEQYF | TGTGCCAGCAGCCATACCGGTACCGGGACAGGAGCCTACGAGCAGTACTTC
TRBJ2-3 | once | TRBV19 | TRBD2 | CASSMTGGRTDTQYF | TGTGCCAGTAGTATGACGGGGGGGCGCACAGATACGCAGTATTTT
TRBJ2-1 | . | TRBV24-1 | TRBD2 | CATSDLGRGDYNEQFF | TGTGCCACCAGCGATTTGGGGAGGGGAGATTACAATGAGCAGTTCTTC
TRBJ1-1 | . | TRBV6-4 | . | CASSESPQGQPAFF | TGTGCCAGCAGTGAGTCTCCCCAGGGGCAACCAGCTTTCTTT
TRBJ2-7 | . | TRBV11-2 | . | CASSLASYEQYF | TGTGCCAGCAGCTTAGCCAGCTACGAGCAGTACTTC
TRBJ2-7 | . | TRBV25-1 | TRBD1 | CASRGQTSYEQYF | TGTGCCAGCAGGGGACAGACCTCCTACGAGCAGTACTTC
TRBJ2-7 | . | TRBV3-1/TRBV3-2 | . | CASSPPGLSYEQYF | TGTGCCAGCAGTCCCCCCGGACTAAGCTACGAGCAGTACTTC
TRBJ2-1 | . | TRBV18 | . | CASSTEMAGPTFNEQFF | TGTGCCAGCTCAACGGAGATGGCGGGACCGACCTTTAATGAGCAGTTCTTC
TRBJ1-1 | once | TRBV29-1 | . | CSVGQTNTEAFF | TGCAGCGTTGGACAAACGAACACTGAAGCTTTCTTT
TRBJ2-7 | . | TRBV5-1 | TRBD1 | CASSLGTGISYEQYF | TGCGCCAGCAGCTTGGGGACAGGAATATCCTACGAGCAGTACTTC
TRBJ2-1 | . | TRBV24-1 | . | CATSDLRAPSYNEQFF | TGTGCCACCAGTGATTTGAGAGCACCCTCCTACAATGAGCAGTTCTTC
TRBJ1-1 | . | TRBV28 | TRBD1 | CASSPPTGAKNTEAFF | TGTGCCAGCAGTCCCCCCACAGGGGCGAAGAACACTGAAGCTTTCTTT
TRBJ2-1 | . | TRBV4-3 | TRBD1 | CASSRSGGYNEQFF | TGCGCCAGCAGCCGCTCAGGGGGCTACAATGAGCAGTTCTTC
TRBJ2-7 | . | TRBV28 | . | CASSLAGEVYEQYF | TGTGCCAGCAGTTTAGCCGGGGAAGTCTACGAGCAGTACTTC
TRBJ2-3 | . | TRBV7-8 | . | CASSFLLVPDTQYF | TGTGCCAGCAGCTTTTTACTAGTTCCAGATACGCAGTATTTT
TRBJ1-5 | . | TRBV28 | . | CASSLIAGNQPQHF | TGTGCCAGCAGTTTGATAGCGGGCAATCAGCCCCAGCATTTT
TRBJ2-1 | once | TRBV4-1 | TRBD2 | CASRAGPGLGGGQFF | TGCGCCAGCAGGGCAGGCCCGGGGCTTGGCGGGGGGCAGTTCTTC
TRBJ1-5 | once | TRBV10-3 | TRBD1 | CAISESKPGGQPQHF | TGTGCCATCAGTGAGTCGAAGCCAGGGGGCCAGCCCCAGCATTTT
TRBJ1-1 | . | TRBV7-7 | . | CASSSEGGTEAFF | TGTGCTAGCAGCTCCGAGGGCGGTACTGAAGCTTTCTTT
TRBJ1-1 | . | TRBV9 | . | CASSLDRWGTEAFF | TGTGCCAGCAGCCTAGACAGGTGGGGCACTGAAGCTTTCTTT
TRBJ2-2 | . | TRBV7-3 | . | CASSPGARRRVNTGELFF | TGTGCCAGCAGCCCCGGGGCACGCAGGAGGGTGAACACCGGGGAGCTGTTTTTT
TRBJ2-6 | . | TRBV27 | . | CASSFLSGANVLTF | TGTGCCAGCAGTTTTCTCTCTGGGGCCAACGTCCTGACTTTC
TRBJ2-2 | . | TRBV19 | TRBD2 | CASSIRATSGRPGELFF | TGTGCCAGTAGTATCCGGGCGACTAGCGGGAGACCCGGGGAGCTGTTTTTT